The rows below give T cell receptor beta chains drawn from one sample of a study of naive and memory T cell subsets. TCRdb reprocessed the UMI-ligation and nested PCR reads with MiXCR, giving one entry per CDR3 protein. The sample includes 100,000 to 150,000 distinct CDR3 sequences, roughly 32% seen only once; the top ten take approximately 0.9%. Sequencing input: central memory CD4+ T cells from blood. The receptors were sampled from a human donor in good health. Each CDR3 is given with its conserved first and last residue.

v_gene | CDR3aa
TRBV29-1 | CSVEDNRGGYTF
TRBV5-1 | CASSLAGGGQNNEQFF
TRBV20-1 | CSARVNRDDVYF
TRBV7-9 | CASSLYSSTETQYF
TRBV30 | CAWGSSGISKQYF
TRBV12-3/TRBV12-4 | CASSWTREVVAFF
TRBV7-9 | CASTPTGETQYF
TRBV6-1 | CASSENLGSGRPYGYTF
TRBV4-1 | CASRFEGLGTGELFF
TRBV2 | CASREAGLSYNEQFF
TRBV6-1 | CASSAGQGKDTQYF
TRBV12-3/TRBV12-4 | CASSGLAGGPLEQYF
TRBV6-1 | CASTTGYYEQYF
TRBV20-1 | CSAHGLAGVETQYF
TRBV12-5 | CASGLVGTVGAGKETQYF
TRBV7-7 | CASSPGTGRADTQYF
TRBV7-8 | CASSHKRANTEAFF
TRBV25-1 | CASSAGLDSYEQYF
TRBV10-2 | CASSDPGQTLEQFF
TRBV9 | CASSVTSGNTDTQYF
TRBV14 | CASSLSLNRAPKETEAFF
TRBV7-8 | CASSLAWTGPETQYF
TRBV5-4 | CASSRTSGRHWGMDEQFF
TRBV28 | CASSSWGTSGSKYNEQFF
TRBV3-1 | CASSRGQGAFGYTF
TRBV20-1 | CCARGTTTEQYF
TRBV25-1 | CASSESGYRSPLHF
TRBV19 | CASSISQDPSDTQYF
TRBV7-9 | CASRSNRELFF
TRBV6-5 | CASKGHGNTEAFF
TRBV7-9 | CASSLDRVLSEAFF
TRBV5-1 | CASRIEDRNTDTQYF
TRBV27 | CAATGSDTQYF
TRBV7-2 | CASRPLGQETQYF
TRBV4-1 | CASSQLPMSGRNYEQYF
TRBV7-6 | CASTQYVTDPEQYF
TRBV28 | CASSTTNRETQYF
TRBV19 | CASSRRQDATNEKLFF